One sample yielded the 18 T cell receptor beta chains listed below, sequenced in a study of identifying expanded T cells in peripheral blood. Clones were sequenced by immunoSEQ multiplex PCR, and TCRdb holds only the in-frame ones, with some missing. The profile shows around 47,000 clones, around 82% of them singletons. Input material: blood. These receptors came from a person between 18 and 75 years old in good health.

The chain recombines TRBV5-4 with TRBJ1-6; no clear D gene. Germline V gives CDR1 SGHNT, CDR2 YYREEE (reference sequence). The CDR3 contains 18 residues. The V gene lost 2 bases and the J gene lost 2 bases, with 17 bases spanning the gap. CDR3 bases: TGTGCCAGCAGCTTTTTTGACACCAGACCTACCTATAATTCACCCCTCCACTTT. It yields the protein CASSFFDTRPTYNSPLHF.

The chain is built from TRBV7-3 and TRBJ2-1; 9 bases agree with TRBD2. V dropped 5 bases and J dropped 2; count of bases not matched to a gene: 7. The CDR3 sequence is 16 residues long. The germline V gene has CDR1 SGHTA and CDR2 FQGTGA. The CDR3 sequence is CASSPSGLATYNEQFF. In DNA form, the CDR3 reads TGTGCCAGCAGCCCCTCCGGACTAGCGACCTACAATGAGCAGTTCTTC.

V is TRBV21-1 and J is TRBJ2-7. TRBV21-1 is tagged as a pseudogene. This CDR3 region has 15 residues. CDR3 DNA sequence: TGTGCCAGCAGCAAAAGGAAGGGATCCTCCTACGAGCAGTACTTC. This encodes CASSKRKGSSYEQYF.

V usage is TRBV6-1 and J usage is TRBJ2-7; weak D call: TRBD1 (6 bases). CDR1 is MNHNS, CDR2 SASEGT, per germline. CDR3 length: 14 residues. Between the trimmed V and J ends, which lost 1 base and 7 bases, there was a span of 14 bases. The CDR3 reads CASSEVWGDREQYV. CDR3 coding DNA: TGTGCCAGCAGTGAAGTATGGGGAGACAGGGAGCAGTACGTC.

The chain couples TRBV15 to TRBJ2-7; 9 bases line up with TRBD1. Germline CDR1 LNHNV, CDR2 YYDKDF (reference sequence). The V and J ends lost 3 bases and 2 bases, in that order; junction bases with no gene match: 5. The CDR3 is 15 amino acids. CDR3 nucleotide sequence: TGTGCCACCAGCAGTGAGGGACAGGGAACCTACGAGCAGTACTTC. It is translated as CATSSEGQGTYEQYF.

The J gene is TRBJ1-2, the V gene TRBV6-5; 7 positions agree with TRBD1. CDR3 length: 15 amino acids. Germline V CDR1 and CDR2: MNHEY, SVGAGI. The trim removed 4 bases at V and 2 bases at J, leaving 7 bases unmatched. CDR3 bases: TGTGCCAGCAGTTTCGCCGGGACAGCGAACTATGGCTACACCTTC. Encoded protein: CASSFAGTANYGYTF.

V gene TRBV21-1 combines with J gene TRBJ1-3. TRBV21-1 is classified as a pseudogene. This CDR3 is built from 14 residues. The CDR3 DNA reads as TGTGCCAGCAGCAGAGGGACCTCTGGAAACACCATATATTTT. Translating gives CASSRGTSGNTIYF.

The chain joins TRBV6-5 to TRBJ1-3; D uncertain. The CDR3 is 13 residues long. CDR1 and CDR2 (germline): MNHEY, SVGAGI. The V gene lost 8 bases and the J gene lost 4 bases, with 12 bases spanning the gap. CDR3 nucleotides: TGTGCCAGCGGAAGTTCCTTCGGAAACACCATATATTTT. As protein: CASGSSFGNTIYF.

The J gene is TRBJ2-6, the V gene TRBV2; tentatively, D is TRBD1 (7 bases). Trimming took 2 bases from V and 4 from J, leaving 12 bases between them. This CDR3 spans 16 amino acids. From germline, CDR1 is SNHLY and CDR2 FYNNEI. Written as DNA, the CDR3 is TGTGCCAGCAGTGAATCAGGGGGGCCCGGGGCCAACGTCCTGACTTTC. This translates into CASSESGGPGANVLTF.

The chain combines TRBV6-9 with TRBJ1-5, with TRBD1 as a possible D gene (5 bases). V was pared by 10 bases and J by 12 bases, with 16 bases between. CDR1 is MNHGY and CDR2 is SVAAGI in the germline V gene. This CDR3 comprises 11 residues. In DNA form, the CDR3 reads TGTGCCACCAAAAAGGGACCTAACCAGCATTTT. It yields the protein CATKKGPNQHF.

J is TRBJ1-1 and V is TRBV27; D is unclear. The CDR3 has 15 residues. From germline, CDR1 is MNHEY and CDR2 SMNVEV (reference sequence). The V end was cut by 4 bases, the J end by 1 base, with 13 bases between. CDR3 DNA sequence: TGTGCCAGCAGTTCGAAACCCGCCGGGAACACTGAAGCTTTCTTT. Amino acid sequence: CASSSKPAGNTEAFF.

The V and J genes are TRBV13 and TRBJ2-3, with 16 bases identical to TRBD2. Germline V lookup: CDR1 PRHDT, CDR2 FYEKMQ (reference sequence). The CDR3 sequence is 17 residues long. V trimming: 5 bases; J trimming: 4 bases; junction bases outside the gene matches: 6. The chain's CDR3 is CASSEGTSGRVADTQYF. In DNA form, the CDR3 reads TGTGCCAGCAGCGAGGGGACTAGCGGGAGGGTCGCAGATACGCAGTATTTT.

This clone was found a few times. The V and J genes are TRBV5-1 and TRBJ2-1; 7 bases fit TRBD2. V shed 3 bases and J 2 bases; nucleotides not matched to a gene: 5. Germline CDR1 is SGHRS and CDR2 is YFSETQ. The CDR3 is made up of 15 amino acids. The CDR3 nucleotides read TGCGCCAGCAGCTCTACCGGGACTACCTACAATGAGCAGTTCTTC. This sequence encodes CASSSTGTTYNEQFF.

This clone was detected only once. The rearrangement uses TRBV4-1 and TRBJ1-5; D gene ambiguous. The CDR3 sequence is 15 residues long. The ends were cut back, 0 bases at V and 3 bases at J, with 9 bases in the middle. The germline gives CDR1 MGHRA, CDR2 YSYEKL. The CDR3 nucleotides read TGCGCCAGCAGCCAAGAGTTGTCAGTCAATCAGCCCCAGCATTTT. Translating it yields CASSQELSVNQPQHF.

The chain employs TRBV2 and TRBJ2-5; tentative D call: TRBD2 (6 bases). From germline, CDR1 is SNHLY and CDR2 FYNNEI. V lost 8 bases and J lost 4, with 11 bases in between. CDR3 length equals 12 residues. Here the CDR3 reads CASGGLVETQYF. The CDR3 DNA reads TGTGCCAGCGGGGGACTTGTAGAGACCCAGTACTTC.

Only one count was recorded for this clone. The V call is TRBV27, the J call TRBJ2-7, with 8 bases identical to TRBD1. CDR3 length equals 14 residues. CDR1 and CDR2 from the germline V gene are MNHEY and SMNVEV (reference sequence). Trimming at V came to 6 bases and at J to 2 bases, leaving 6 bases not matched to a gene. The CDR3 bases are TGTGCCAGCAGGCCGGGACAGGTAACCTACGAGCAGTACTTC. It translates to CASRPGQVTYEQYF.

The V call is TRBV7-9, the J call TRBJ2-7; a possible D gene is TRBD1 (5 bases). The germline V and J ends were trimmed by 5 bases and 5 bases, with 13 bases remaining between them. Germline-derived CDR1 and CDR2 are SEHNR and FQNEAQ (reference sequence). CDR3 length equals 13 residues. The CDR3 nucleotides are TGTGCCAGCAGCCATTACCAGGGTCACGAGCAGTACTTC. This gives the protein CASSHYQGHEQYF. Supplemented by reference TRBV7-9 and TRBJ2-7, the full variable domain reads DTGVSQNPRHKITKRGQNVTFRCDPISEHNRLYWYRQTLGQGPEFLTYFQNEAQLEKSRLLSDRFSAERPKGSFSTLEIQRTEQGDSAMYLCASSHYQGHEQYFGPGTRLTVT.

The chain employs TRBV2 and TRBJ2-1, with D maybe TRBD1 (6 bases). V lost 2 bases, J lost 3 bases, and 11 bases lay in between. The CDR3 length is 15 residues. Germline V gene data show CDR1 as SNHLY and CDR2 as FYNNEI. CDR3 nucleotides: TGTGCCAGCAGTGAACAGGGGACCTTCTACAATGAGCAGTTCTTC. Translated: CASSEQGTFYNEQFF.